This entry lists 9 T cell receptor beta chains sequenced from one sample in a study of identical twins. TCRdb passed the 5' RACE reads through MiXCR, listing each CDR3 protein once. The profile shows a few hundred thousand distinct CDR3 sequences, roughly 15% of them singletons. The sample was also linked to a second study, of yellow fever vaccine responses in identical twins.

The specimen sequenced was CD4+ T cells sorted from blood. These receptors were collected from a woman aged 18-29 years in good health.

A few counts support this clonotype. The chain carries TRBV14 and TRBJ2-1; possible D gene TRBD1, 6 bases. This CDR3 is built from 15 residues. The germline V gene has CDR1 SGHDN and CDR2 FVKESK. Trimming left V 1 base short and J 10 bases short, with 17 bases between. The CDR3 nucleotides are TGTGCCAGCAGCCAAGTTGGGGGCAGGGCGGCCGAGCAGTTCTTC. Its translation is CASSQVGGRAAEQFF. Full variable domain (remainder filled in from reference TRBV14 and TRBJ2-1): EAGVTQFPSHSVIEKGQTVTLRCDPISGHDNLYWYRRVMGKEIKFLLHFVKESKQDESGMPNNRFLAERTGGTYSTLKVQPAELEDSGVYFCASSQVGGRAAEQFFGPGTRLTVL.

This chain links TRBV28 with TRBJ2-7, with D unresolved. V dropped 3 bases and J dropped 2 bases, with 11 bases sitting between them. CDR3 length: 14 residues. Per the germline V gene, CDR1 is MDHEN and CDR2 is SYDVKM. The CDR3 sequence: CASSFVSPPYEQYF. The CDR3 DNA reads as TGTGCCAGCAGTTTCGTGTCACCACCCTACGAGCAGTACTTC.

In this sample, this clonotype turned up many times. The chain is built from TRBV24-1 and TRBJ1-5; D is undetermined. In germline, CDR1 is KGHDR, CDR2 SFDVKD. CDR3 length: 13 amino acids. The V and J ends lost 7 bases and 0 bases respectively, with 6 bases between them. This CDR3 is CATSLNSNQPQHF. The DNA for the CDR3 is TGTGCCACCAGCCTTAATAGCAATCAGCCCCAGCATTTT.

V usage is TRBV11-1 and J usage is TRBJ2-2; the D is unclear. This CDR3 has 15 amino acids. Germline CDR1 reads SGHAT; CDR2 reads FQDESV (reference sequence). V gave up 7 bases and J gave up 0 bases, with 12 bases separating them. CDR3 sequence: CASTLRRTNTGELFF. Here the CDR3 DNA reads TGTGCCAGCACCCTCCGACGAACGAACACCGGGGAGCTGTTTTTT.

V and J are TRBV12-3 or TRBV12-4 and TRBJ2-2, with D tentatively TRBD2 (6 bases). V was clipped by 3 bases and J by 6 bases, with 11 bases between them. The CDR3 is made up of 14 amino acids. CDR3 amino acids: CASSLRTTSGELFF. CDR3 nucleotides: TGTGCCAGCAGTTTGCGGACTACCTCCGGGGAGCTGTTTTTT.

This clonotype was counted between two and nine times. The chain is built from TRBV5-1 and TRBJ2-3; tentatively, D is TRBD2 (6 bases). Germline V lookup: CDR1 SGHRS, CDR2 YFSETQ. The CDR3 has 12 residues. V was cut by 4 bases and J by 5 bases, with 8 bases left in between. CDR3 sequence: CASSMGGDTQYF. Here the CDR3 DNA reads TGCGCCAGCAGCATGGGGGGAGATACGCAGTATTTT. The variable domain in full, completed from reference TRBV5-1 and TRBJ2-3, reads KAGVTQTPRYLIKTRGQQVTLSCSPISGHRSVSWYQQTPGQGLQFLFEYFSETQRNKGNFPGRFSGRQFSNSRSEMNVSTLELGDSALYLCASSMGGDTQYFGPGTRLTVL.

Many counts were recorded for this clonotype. The chain is built from TRBV11-2 and TRBJ2-5, with a tentative D call TRBD2 (5 bases). V lost 1 base and J 5 bases, leaving 14 bases between the germline ends. The CDR3 length is 15 residues. Germline lookup yields CDR1 SGHAT and CDR2 FQNNGV. The chain's CDR3 is CASSLGVSPGETQYF. In DNA, the CDR3 is TGTGCCAGCAGCTTAGGTGTCTCCCCGGGGGAGACCCAGTACTTC.

This clonotype showed up many times. The J gene is TRBJ2-7, the V gene TRBV12-3 or TRBV12-4, with 12 bases lining up with TRBD2. This CDR3 has 15 residues. V lost 6 bases, J lost 3 bases, and 6 bases stayed unmatched. The CDR3 loop is CASSPSSGRGYEQYF. CDR3 nucleotide sequence: TGTGCCAGCAGCCCCTCTAGCGGGAGGGGCTACGAGCAGTACTTC.

The J gene is TRBJ1-2, the V gene TRBV6-5; unclear D gene. The CDR3 totals 13 residues. From germline, CDR1 is MNHEY and CDR2 SVGAGI. V was trimmed by 2 bases and J by 2 bases, leaving 6 bases between them. The CDR3 sequence: CASSYGVNYGYTF. The CDR3 nucleotides read TGTGCCAGCAGTTACGGGGTGAACTATGGCTACACCTTC.